Listed below are T cell receptor beta chains from one sample, sequenced in a study of cytomegalovirus exposure and HLA in healthy donors. TCRdb keeps only in-frame clones here, not all; method: immunoSEQ multiplex PCR. Of about 210,000 clones in the sample, roughly 80% were seen once. Specimen: PBMCs. The receptor source for this set is a man aged 40-55 years in good health and CMV-seropositive. Both conserved end residues are part of each CDR3. Size is stated for part of the rows, as once, few or many counts, or as a class when the clone is expanded.

j_call cdr3_length clone_size v_call cdr3_aa
TRBJ1-5 15 NA TRBV7-8 CASSPPQGASQPQHF
TRBJ1-2 14 NA TRBV11-2 CASSLETGLYGYTF
TRBJ2-5 17 once TRBV11-2 CASSLGSSGIFKETQYF
TRBJ1-1 15 few TRBV4-1 CASSQARVDGTEAFF
TRBJ2-3 15 NA TRBV27 CASSLAPGQVDTQYF
TRBJ1-2 15 once TRBV19 CASRVAGQSNYGYTF
TRBJ2-3 14 NA TRBV5-1 CASSRQGGTDTQYF
TRBJ2-2 13 NA TRBV5-4 CASRDRGDGELFF
TRBJ1-2 13 NA TRBV7-2 CASSPDRAYGYTF
TRBJ1-5 15 NA TRBV7-8 CASTVIGAALQPQHF
TRBJ2-7 14 NA TRBV11-1 CASSSDRGVYEQYF
TRBJ2-1 17 NA TRBV27 CASSSLTGSKSYNEQFF
TRBJ1-6 16 NA TRBV27 CASTQYGAGANSPLHF
TRBJ2-5 15 NA TRBV10-3 CAISESSGGQETQYF
TRBJ1-5 16 NA TRBV27 CASREVGARVDQPQHF
TRBJ2-5 15 NA TRBV11-1 CASSRDRPLQETQYF
TRBJ1-5 15 NA TRBV28 CASSRSGGAGQPQHF
TRBJ2-1 14 NA TRBV19 CASVGGLGNNEQFF
TRBJ1-2 12 NA TRBV7-9 CASSLVGYGYTF
TRBJ2-2 15 NA TRBV5-5 CASSPRLSGTGELFF
TRBJ2-5 17 NA TRBV2 CASSEGYLAGGEETQYF
TRBJ2-2 17 NA TRBV7-9 CASSLELAQWDTGELFF
TRBJ1-1 14 NA TRBV27 CASSRTALNTEAFF
NA 13 NA TRBV30 CAWSMQRASEQYF
TRBJ2-5 17 few TRBV4-1 CASSRGTSGSNGETQYF
TRBJ1-4 15 NA TRBV6-5 CASSPAGATNEKLFF
TRBJ2-5 12 NA TRBV6-1 CASSENSETQYF